The 28 T cell receptor beta chains below all came from one sample that was sequenced in a study of PD-L1 blockade in urothelial cancer. Sequencing used immunoSEQ multiplex PCR; TCRdb keeps in-frame clones, though not all of them. In the table there are just under 30,000 clones, approximately 86% of which are singletons. Sequenced here: PBMCs, sampled around atezolizumab (anti-PD-L1) treatment. The receptors stem from a middle-aged man with urothelial cancer.

The chain has TRBV9 and TRBJ2-1, with D possibly being TRBD2 (6 bases). The germline V and J ends were trimmed by 0 bases and 7 bases, with 14 bases remaining between them. The CDR3 spans 15 residues. The germline gives CDR1 SGDLS, CDR2 YYNGEE. This chain's CDR3 is CASSVEGGTANEQFF. The CDR3 region has the DNA TGTGCCAGCAGCGTAGAGGGCGGGACGGCAAATGAGCAGTTCTTC.

The chain has TRBV10-3 and TRBJ2-7, with 12 bases identical to TRBD2. V shed 0 bases, J shed 0 bases, and the junction held 24 bases outside the gene matches. Germline V gives CDR1 ENHRY, CDR2 SYGVKD. This CDR3 has 24 residues. CDR3 sequence reads: CAISESKLTSGRHSSYISSYEQYF. The CDR3 DNA reads as TGTGCCATCAGTGAGTCGAAACTCACTAGCGGGAGGCATTCATCCTATATTAGCTCCTACGAGCAGTACTTC.

This sequence joins TRBV4-1 and TRBJ2-7; 12 positions match TRBD2. There are 16 residues in the CDR3. The germline V gene has CDR1 MGHRA and CDR2 YSYEKL. V lost 4 bases and J lost 1; bases outside the gene matches: 5. Written as DNA, the CDR3 is TGCGCCAGCAGCCTAGGACTAGCGGGGATTTCCTACGAGCAGTACTTC. Translating it yields CASSLGLAGISYEQYF.

The rearrangement links TRBV7-6 to TRBJ2-7, with 9 nucleotides matching TRBD2. Germline V gives CDR1 SGHVS, CDR2 FNYEAQ. V gave up 1 base and J gave up 2 bases; unmatched junction bases: 9. This CDR3 region has 17 residues. The CDR3 coding sequence is TGTGCCAGCAGCTTAGGCAGCGGGCTAGCGGGAACCTACGAGCAGTACTTC. This codes for CASSLGSGLAGTYEQYF.

V and J are TRBV7-2 and TRBJ1-1; a possible D gene is TRBD1 (5 bases). V was trimmed by 6 bases and J by 8 bases, leaving 19 bases between them. This CDR3 is 14 amino acids long. The germline V gene has CDR1 SGHTA and CDR2 FQGNSA. CDR3 loop: CASRKDNIIPEAFF. In DNA, the CDR3 is TGTGCCAGCAGAAAGGACAATATTATCCCAGAAGCTTTCTTT.

V usage is TRBV7-2 and J usage is TRBJ2-7; TRBD2 matches at 7 bases. V dropped 1 base and J dropped 0; count of bases not matched to a gene: 3. Per the germline V gene, CDR1 is SGHTA and CDR2 is FQGNSA. There are 15 residues in the CDR3. As DNA, the CDR3 is TGTGCCAGCAGCTTAGGCGGGAGAGCCTCCTACGAGCAGTACTTC. Its translation is CASSLGGRASYEQYF.

This clone came up a few times. This sample includes further DNA sequences coding for the same CDR3. The rearrangement links TRBV15 to TRBJ1-3; D gene uncertain. This CDR3 spans 14 amino acids. Germline-derived CDR1 and CDR2 are LNHNV and YYDKDF (reference sequence). V dropped 1 base and J dropped 2 bases, with 6 bases sitting between them. CDR3 coding DNA: TGTGCCACCAGCAGAGGAAGAGCTGGAAACACCATATATTTT. It is translated as CATSRGRAGNTIYF.

This chain links TRBV6-1 with TRBJ1-3, with TRBD1 as a possible D gene (5 bases). Trimming removed 6 bases from V and 2 bases from J, with 14 bases in between. The germline V gene encodes CDR1 MNHNS and CDR2 SASEGT. The CDR3 extends over 15 amino acids. The CDR3 sequence is CASSPERRAGNTIYF. CDR3 DNA sequence: TGTGCCAGCAGCCCGGAACGCAGGGCTGGAAACACCATATATTTT.

The CDR3 DNA follows: TGTGCCTGGAATCCCAAAGTAGGGACAGGGGGCAATCAGCCCCAGCATTTT. It is translated as CAWNPKVGTGGNQPQHF. This chain connects TRBV30 to TRBJ1-5; TRBD1 matches at 10 bases. Germline V gene lookup returns CDR1 GTSNPN and CDR2 SVGIG (reference sequence). Unmatched junction bases numbered 11, after V lost 4 bases and J lost 2 bases. The CDR3 length is 17 residues.

This clone was detected once. V gene TRBV9 combines with J gene TRBJ2-2; D unclear. The CDR3 covers 15 residues. Per germline, CDR1 SGDLS and CDR2 YYNGEE. Trimming took off 4 bases at V and 0 bases at J, with 10 bases between the two ends. The CDR3 DNA follows: TGTGCCAGCAGCTTCACACACGCGAACACCGGGGAGCTGTTTTTT. It is translated as CASSFTHANTGELFF.

This rearrangement joins TRBV29-1 to TRBJ2-7; 9 nucleotides agree with TRBD1. Trimming cost V 3 bases and J 5 bases; bases outside gene matches: 8. CDR3 size: 14 residues. The germline V gene encodes CDR1 SQVTM and CDR2 ANQGSEA. CDR3 in DNA: TGCAGCGTTGAGACCGGGACAGGGTTAAACGAGCAGTACTTC. Amino acids: CSVETGTGLNEQYF.

The chain links TRBV5-5 to TRBJ2-5, with 7 bases identical to TRBD1. V lost 5 bases to trimming and J lost 5 bases; unmatched junction nucleotides: 9. Germline V gene lookup returns CDR1 SGHKS and CDR2 YYEKEE (reference sequence). This CDR3 spans 14 amino acids. Written as DNA, the CDR3 is TGTGCCAGCAGGCTAGAACAGGGGTGGGAGACCCAGTACTTC. Translation gives CASRLEQGWETQYF.

The J gene is TRBJ2-3, the V gene TRBV6-1, with 8 bases aligning to TRBD2. Germline assignment: CDR1 MNHNS and CDR2 SASEGT. The CDR3 is 17 residues long. Trimming removed 3 bases from V and 1 base from J; junction bases left unmatched: 9. CDR3 nucleotide sequence: TGTGCCAGCAGTGAGGGACCCGGGGGGGCCGGCACAGATACGCAGTATTTT. Translated, it gives CASSEGPGGAGTDTQYF.

The CDR3 bases are TGCGCCAGCAGCTTGTCGGGACAGGGGATCTCCGAGCAGTACTTC. It encodes CASSLSGQGISEQYF. J is TRBJ2-7 and V is TRBV5-1; 10 positions match TRBD1. The CDR3 runs to 15 residues. Trimming at V came to 1 base and at J to 6 bases, leaving 7 bases not matched to a gene. Looked up from germline, CDR1 is SGHRS and CDR2 is YFSETQ.

The chain employs TRBV7-9 and TRBJ2-5, with 10 bases that match TRBD2. V lost 4 bases, J lost 1 base, and 6 bases stayed unmatched. CDR1 and CDR2 from the germline V gene are SEHNR and FQNEAQ (reference sequence). The CDR3 consists of 16 residues. The CDR3 coding sequence is TGTGCCAGCAGCTCCCCTAGCGGGAGTAGCCAAGAGACCCAGTACTTC. Translation: CASSSPSGSSQETQYF.

The V and J genes are TRBV6-4 and TRBJ1-6; 9 positions match TRBD1. With 0 bases clipped from V and 10 bases from J, the junction kept 4 bases outside the gene matches. Germline CDR1 reads MRHNA; CDR2 reads SNTAGT. This CDR3 comprises 15 residues. CDR3 amino acids: CASSDSGQGRSPLHF. The CDR3 region has the DNA TGTGCCAGCAGTGACTCGGGACAGGGTAGATCACCCCTCCACTTT.

The chain combines TRBV19 with TRBJ2-1, with TRBD2 matching over 10 bases. CDR3 length equals 13 residues. The V and J ends lost 1 base and 12 bases, in that order; junction bases with no gene match: 3. Germline V gene lookup returns CDR1 LNHDA and CDR2 SQIVND (reference sequence). CDR3 DNA sequence: TGTGCCAGTAGTATAGGGACTAGCGGTTCGCAGTTCTTC. This codes for CASSIGTSGSQFF.

This clone was observed a few times. CDR3 protein: CASSQTGGYEQYF. The CDR3 DNA is TGTGCCAGCAGCCAAACCGGGGGCTACGAGCAGTACTTC. The chain links TRBV11-3 to TRBJ2-7; possible D gene TRBD2, 6 bases. The CDR3 covers 13 residues. V was shortened by 5 bases and J by 3 bases, with 11 bases between the two germline ends. From germline, CDR1 is SGHNT and CDR2 YENEEA.

The table lists this clone with a few counts. J is TRBJ2-5 and V is TRBV5-1, with 12 bases fitting TRBD2. V lost 3 bases and J lost 5; bases outside the gene matches: 5. The CDR3 sequence is 15 residues long. Germline lookup yields CDR1 SGHRS and CDR2 YFSETQ. The chain's CDR3 is CASSSSGGAWETQYF. The DNA of the CDR3 is TGCGCCAGCAGCTCTAGCGGGGGGGCCTGGGAGACCCAGTACTTC.

This chain uses TRBV28 with TRBJ2-7, with 12 positions matching TRBD1. With V trimmed by 8 bases and J by 6 bases, 17 bases remained unmatched. The CDR3 loop spans 17 amino acids. Per the germline V gene, CDR1 is MDHEN and CDR2 is SYDVKM. The CDR3 nucleotides read TGTGCCAGCTTGCCCCCACTACCGGGACAGGGGGCATTCGAGCAGTACTTC. It is translated as CASLPPLPGQGAFEQYF.

CDR3 in DNA: TGTGCCAGCAGTCCATGGGCGGGGGCGGTCAACGAGCAGTACTTC. Protein sequence: CASSPWAGAVNEQYF. The V call is TRBV27, the J call TRBJ2-7; TRBD2 is a possible D gene (7 bases). Trimming cost V 5 bases and J 5 bases, with 19 bases left between them. This CDR3 region has 15 residues. CDR1 MNHEY and CDR2 SMNVEV come from the germline V gene (reference sequence).

V is TRBV30 and J is TRBJ1-4; unclear D gene. This CDR3 is built from 14 residues. The ends were cut back, 1 base at V and 6 bases at J, with 12 bases in the middle. Germline V gene lookup returns CDR1 GTSNPN and CDR2 SVGIG (reference sequence). In DNA form, the CDR3 reads TGTGCCTGGAGTGGTGGATGGAGGGATGAAAAACTGTTTTTT. Amino acid sequence: CAWSGGWRDEKLFF.

The chain recombines TRBV7-7 with TRBJ2-7; 10 bases agree with TRBD1. The CDR3 has 15 residues. Germline trimming cut 3 bases from V and 0 bases from J; bases unmatched to any gene: 2. Germline-derived CDR1 and CDR2 are SSHAT and FNYEAQ (reference sequence). CDR3 region: CASSLGQGLSYEQYF. DNA for the CDR3: TGTGCCAGCAGCTTGGGACAGGGGCTCTCCTACGAGCAGTACTTC.

The chain couples TRBV18 to TRBJ2-7; the match to TRBD1 covers 9 bases. The CDR3 contains 13 residues. With V trimmed by 5 bases and J by 3 bases, 2 bases remained unmatched. Germline values: CDR1 KGHSH, CDR2 LQKENI. This CDR3 reads CASSTTGGYEQYF. In DNA, the CDR3 is TGTGCCAGCTCAACGACAGGGGGCTACGAGCAGTACTTC. The full variable domain, rest sourced from reference TRBV18 and TRBJ2-7, is NAGVMQNPRHLVRRRGQEARLRCSPMKGHSHVYWYRQLPEEGLKFMVYLQKENIIDESGMPKERFSAEFPKEGPSILRIQQVVRGDSAAYFCASSTTGGYEQYFGPGTRLTVT.

This sequence joins TRBV28 and TRBJ2-1; 8 nucleotides align to TRBD2. Germline assignment: CDR1 MDHEN and CDR2 SYDVKM. The junction had 5 bases not matched to a gene; V was cut back by 7 bases and J by 3 bases. The CDR3 is made up of 14 amino acids. Written as DNA, the CDR3 is TGTGCCAGCAAGACTAGCGATCTCTACAATGAGCAGTTCTTC. Translation gives CASKTSDLYNEQFF.

The chain recombines TRBV7-2 with TRBJ2-7, with 9 bases that match TRBD2. Per germline, CDR1 SGHTA and CDR2 FQGNSA. CDR3 length: 16 amino acids. V shed 5 bases and J 3 bases; nucleotides not matched to a gene: 11. The CDR3 coding sequence is TGTGCCAGCAGCCCTGCTGGTCCAGCGGGGGGCTACGAGCAGTACTTC. It translates to CASSPAGPAGGYEQYF.

This sequence joins TRBV7-3 and TRBJ2-5, with unresolved D. The CDR3 has 14 amino acids. The V gene's germline CDR1 is SGHTA and CDR2 FQGTGA. Deletions cut 2 bases from V and 5 bases from J, with 12 bases between. CDR3 nucleotides: TGTGCCAGCAGCTTAGGGTACTATGATGAGACCCAGTACTTC. Encoded protein: CASSLGYYDETQYF.

This clone has only one observation. This chain connects TRBV5-1 to TRBJ1-3; 8 bases line up with TRBD1. J was trimmed by 1 base and V by 2 bases; bases with no gene match: 5. CDR1 and CDR2 (germline): SGHRS, YFSETQ. This CDR3 comprises 16 residues. The CDR3 DNA reads TGCGCCAGCAGCTTATCGAGACAGGGGTCTGGAAACACCATATATTTT. This encodes CASSLSRQGSGNTIYF.